This TCR beta chain derives from a study of response to subunit inactivated influenza vaccine. This CDR3 region has 14 residues. The germline V gene has CDR1 SQVTM and CDR2 ANQGSEA. V shed 3 bases and J 3 bases; nucleotides not matched to a gene: 1. In its sample, this clonotype was seen many times. Its antigen is still unknown. General study points: There was a suggestion from the authors that each seasonal influenza vaccination recruits few new T cells.

TCRdb called the RT-PCR reads again in MiXCR, with one record for every CDR3 protein. The sample consists of over 800,000 distinct CDR3 sequences, 21% of them appearing once. Sequences were derived from PBMCs from blood, sampled 4 to 6 days after vaccination. The source is a man aged 50 or older who received an inactivated influenza vaccine. This chain links TRBV29-1 with TRBJ2-7, with 14 positions matching TRBD2. This chain's CDR3 is CSVEGLAGDYEQYF. CDR3 nucleotide sequence: TGCAGCGTTGAGGGACTAGCGGGAGACTACGAGCAGTACTTC.